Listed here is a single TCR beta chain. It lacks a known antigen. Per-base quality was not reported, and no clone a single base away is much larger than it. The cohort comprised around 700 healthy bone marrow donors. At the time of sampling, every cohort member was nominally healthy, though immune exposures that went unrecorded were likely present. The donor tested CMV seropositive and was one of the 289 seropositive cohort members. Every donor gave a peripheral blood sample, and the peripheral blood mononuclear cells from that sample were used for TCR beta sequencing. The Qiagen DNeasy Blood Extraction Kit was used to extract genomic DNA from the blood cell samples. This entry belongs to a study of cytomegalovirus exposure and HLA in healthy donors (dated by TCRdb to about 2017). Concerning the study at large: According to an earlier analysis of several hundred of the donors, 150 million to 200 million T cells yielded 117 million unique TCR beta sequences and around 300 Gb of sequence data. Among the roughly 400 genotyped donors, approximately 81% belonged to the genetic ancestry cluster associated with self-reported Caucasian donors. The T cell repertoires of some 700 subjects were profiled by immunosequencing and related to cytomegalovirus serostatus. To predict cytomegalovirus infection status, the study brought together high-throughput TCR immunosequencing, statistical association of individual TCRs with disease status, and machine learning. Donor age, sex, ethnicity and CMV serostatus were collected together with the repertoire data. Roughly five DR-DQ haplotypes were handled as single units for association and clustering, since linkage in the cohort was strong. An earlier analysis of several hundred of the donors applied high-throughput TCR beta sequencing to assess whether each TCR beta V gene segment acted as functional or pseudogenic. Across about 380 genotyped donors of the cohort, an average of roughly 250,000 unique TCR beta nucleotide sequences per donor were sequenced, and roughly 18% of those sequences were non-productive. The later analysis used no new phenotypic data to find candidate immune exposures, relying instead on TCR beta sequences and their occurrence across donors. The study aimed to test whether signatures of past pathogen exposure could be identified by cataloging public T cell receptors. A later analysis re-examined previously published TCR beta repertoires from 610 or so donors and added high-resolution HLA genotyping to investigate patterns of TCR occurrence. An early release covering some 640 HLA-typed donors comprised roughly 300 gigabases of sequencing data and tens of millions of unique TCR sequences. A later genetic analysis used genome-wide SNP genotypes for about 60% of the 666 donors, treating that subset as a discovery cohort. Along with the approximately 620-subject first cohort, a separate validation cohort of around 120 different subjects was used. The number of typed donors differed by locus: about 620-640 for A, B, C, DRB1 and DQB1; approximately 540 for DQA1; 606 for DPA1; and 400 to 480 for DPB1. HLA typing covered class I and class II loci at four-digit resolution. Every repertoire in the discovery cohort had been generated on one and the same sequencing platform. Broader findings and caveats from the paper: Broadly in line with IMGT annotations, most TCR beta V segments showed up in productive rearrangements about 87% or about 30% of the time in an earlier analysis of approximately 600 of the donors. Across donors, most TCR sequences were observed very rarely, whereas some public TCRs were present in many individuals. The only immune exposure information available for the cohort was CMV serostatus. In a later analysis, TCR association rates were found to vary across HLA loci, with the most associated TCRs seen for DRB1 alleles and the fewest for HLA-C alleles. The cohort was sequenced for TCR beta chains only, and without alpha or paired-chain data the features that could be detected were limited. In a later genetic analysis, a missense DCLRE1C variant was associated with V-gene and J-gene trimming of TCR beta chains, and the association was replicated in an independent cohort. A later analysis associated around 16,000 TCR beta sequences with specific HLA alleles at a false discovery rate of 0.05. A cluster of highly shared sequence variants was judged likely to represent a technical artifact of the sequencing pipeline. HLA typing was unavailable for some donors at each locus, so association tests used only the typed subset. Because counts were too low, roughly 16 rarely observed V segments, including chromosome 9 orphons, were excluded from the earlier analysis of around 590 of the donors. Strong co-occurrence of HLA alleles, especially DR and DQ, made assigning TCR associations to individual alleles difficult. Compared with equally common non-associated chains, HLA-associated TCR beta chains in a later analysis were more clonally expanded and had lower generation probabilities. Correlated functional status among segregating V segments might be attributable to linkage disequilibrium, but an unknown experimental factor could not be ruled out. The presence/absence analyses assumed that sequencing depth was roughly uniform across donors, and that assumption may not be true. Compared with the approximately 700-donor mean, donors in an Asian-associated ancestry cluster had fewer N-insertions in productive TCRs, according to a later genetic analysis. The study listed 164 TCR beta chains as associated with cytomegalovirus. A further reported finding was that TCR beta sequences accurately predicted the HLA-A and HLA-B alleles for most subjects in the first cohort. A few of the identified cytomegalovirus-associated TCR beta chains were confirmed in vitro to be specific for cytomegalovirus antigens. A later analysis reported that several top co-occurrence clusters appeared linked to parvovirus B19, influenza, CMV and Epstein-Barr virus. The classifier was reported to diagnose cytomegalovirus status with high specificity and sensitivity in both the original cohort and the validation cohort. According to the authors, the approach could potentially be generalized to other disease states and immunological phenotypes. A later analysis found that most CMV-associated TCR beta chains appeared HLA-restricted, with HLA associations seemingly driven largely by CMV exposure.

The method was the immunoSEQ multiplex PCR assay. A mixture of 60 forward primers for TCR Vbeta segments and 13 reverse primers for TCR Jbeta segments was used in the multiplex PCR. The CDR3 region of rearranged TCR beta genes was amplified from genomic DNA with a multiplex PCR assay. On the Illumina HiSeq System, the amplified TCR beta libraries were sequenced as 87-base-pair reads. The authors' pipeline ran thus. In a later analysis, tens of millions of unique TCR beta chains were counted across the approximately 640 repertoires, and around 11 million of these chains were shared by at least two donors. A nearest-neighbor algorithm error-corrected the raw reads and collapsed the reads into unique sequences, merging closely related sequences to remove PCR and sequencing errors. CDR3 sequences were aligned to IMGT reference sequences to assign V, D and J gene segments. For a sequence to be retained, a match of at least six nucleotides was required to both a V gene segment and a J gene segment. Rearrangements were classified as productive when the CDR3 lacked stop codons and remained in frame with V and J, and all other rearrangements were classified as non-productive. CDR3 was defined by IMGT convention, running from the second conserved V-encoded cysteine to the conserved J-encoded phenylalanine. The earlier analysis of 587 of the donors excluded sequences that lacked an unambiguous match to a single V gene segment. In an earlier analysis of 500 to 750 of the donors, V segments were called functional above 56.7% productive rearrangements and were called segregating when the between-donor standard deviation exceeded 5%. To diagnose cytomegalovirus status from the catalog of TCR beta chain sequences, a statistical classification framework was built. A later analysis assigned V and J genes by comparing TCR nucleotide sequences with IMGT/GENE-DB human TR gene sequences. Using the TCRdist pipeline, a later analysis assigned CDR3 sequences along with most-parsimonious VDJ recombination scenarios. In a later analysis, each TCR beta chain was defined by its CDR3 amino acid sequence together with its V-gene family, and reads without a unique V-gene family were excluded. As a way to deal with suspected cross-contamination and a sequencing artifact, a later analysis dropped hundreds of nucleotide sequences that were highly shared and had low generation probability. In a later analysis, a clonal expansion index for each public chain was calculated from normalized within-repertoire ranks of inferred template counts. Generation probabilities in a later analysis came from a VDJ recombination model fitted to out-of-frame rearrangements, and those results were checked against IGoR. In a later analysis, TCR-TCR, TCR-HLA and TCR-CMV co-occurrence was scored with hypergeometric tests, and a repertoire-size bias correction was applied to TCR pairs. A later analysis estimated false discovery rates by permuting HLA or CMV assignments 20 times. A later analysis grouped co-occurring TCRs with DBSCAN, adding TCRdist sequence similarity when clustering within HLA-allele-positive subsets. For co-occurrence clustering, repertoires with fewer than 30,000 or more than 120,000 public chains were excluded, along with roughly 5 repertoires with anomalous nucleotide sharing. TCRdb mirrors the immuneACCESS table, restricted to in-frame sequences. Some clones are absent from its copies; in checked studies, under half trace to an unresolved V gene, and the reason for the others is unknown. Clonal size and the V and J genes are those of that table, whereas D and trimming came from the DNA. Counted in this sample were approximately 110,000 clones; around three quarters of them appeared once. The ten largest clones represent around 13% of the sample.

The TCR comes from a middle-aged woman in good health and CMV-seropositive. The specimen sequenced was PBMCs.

At the DNA level, the sequence is TGTGCCAGCAGCCCCTTAACATTCGAAGCTTTCTTT. This sequence encodes CASSPLTFEAFF. The V and J genes are TRBV28 and TRBJ1-1, with no confident D gene call. V is cut by 6 bases and J by 8 bases, and the space between the germline ends is 13 bases. From a lookup of the germline V gene, CDR1 and CDR2 are MDHEN and SYDVKM. The CDR3 has 12 amino acids, counting the end cysteine and phenylalanine. Left in the record is the CDR3 DNA by itself, 36 bases read in frame from the first base.